This is a list of T cell receptor beta chains from one sample in a study of blood T cells in healthy people across ages. MiXCR, run by TCRdb on the 5' RACE reads, gives a single entry per CDR3 protein. The profile covers about a million distinct CDR3 sequences, with around two fifths appearing a single time and around 13% taken by the ten largest. The sequencing input was blood. These receptor sequences come from a young man in good health. Each CDR3 is given with its conserved first and last residue. The order of the fields is clone size, D gene, J gene, V gene, CDR3 DNA, CDR3 protein. A D gene is named only where the DNA matches it firmly. A clone size is listed for some rows: how often the clone was seen (once, few, many), or a class if it is expanded.

few,NA,TRBJ1-1,TRBV4-1,TGCGCCAGCAGCCAAGGCCAGGGAGGAAATGAAGCTTTCTTT,CASSQGQGGNEAFF
NA,TRBD1,TRBJ1-2,TRBV10-2,TGCGCCAGCAGCCAAAGGGGACAGCCGTATTCTGGAGGCTACACCTTC,CASSQRGQPYSGGYTF
NA,NA,TRBJ1-1,TRBV9,TGTGCCAGCAGCGTAGGGGCCCCGACTGAAGCTTTCTTT,CASSVGAPTEAFF
NA,TRBD1,TRBJ1-2,TRBV12-3/TRBV12-4,TGTGCCAGCAGTGCTCCCGGGACAGGGGGTGGCTACACCTTC,CASSAPGTGGGYTF
few,TRBD2,TRBJ2-5,TRBV7-2,TGTGCCAGCAGCTCCACACTAGCGGCGAGGTACCAAGAGACCCAGTACTTC,CASSSTLAARYQETQYF
NA,NA,TRBJ2-3,TRBV12-3/TRBV12-4,TGTGCCAGCAGTCCCGGTCTGAATACGCAGTATTTT,CASSPGLNTQYF
NA,NA,TRBJ2-7,TRBV6-2/TRBV6-3,TGTGCCACCTCTAGCAAATTTTCCTACGAGCAGTACTTC,CATSSKFSYEQYF
few,NA,TRBJ1-2,TRBV15,TGTGCCACCAGCAGAGATCTGGGGGCCTATGGCTACACCTTC,CATSRDLGAYGYTF
few,NA,TRBJ1-4,TRBV27,TGTGCCAGCAGTACCCACCTGCAAGCTAATGAAAAACTGTTTTTT,CASSTHLQANEKLFF
NA,NA,TRBJ2-1,TRBV27,TGTGCCAGCACCCCATGGGGGTACAATGAGCAGTTCTTC,CASTPWGYNEQFF
NA,NA,TRBJ2-2,TRBV30,TGTGCCTGGAGTGTGCATCGGGACACCGGGGAGCTGTTTTTT,CAWSVHRDTGELFF
NA,NA,TRBJ2-7,TRBV5-5,TGTGCCAGCAGCTCGGTTTCCGGGGACGAGCAGTACTTC,CASSSVSGDEQYF
NA,TRBD2,TRBJ2-1,TRBV7-9,TGTGCCAGCAGCTTGGGGACTAGCGGGGGAGGTAATGAGCAGTTCTTC,CASSLGTSGGGNEQFF
few,NA,TRBJ2-7,TRBV7-6,TGTGCCAGCAGTATGGCTAGGAGCTCCTACGAGCAGTACTTC,CASSMARSSYEQYF
few,TRBD1,TRBJ1-4,TRBV7-9,TGTGCCGTGGGACAGGGGGAAAAACTGTTTTTT,CAVGQGEKLFF
NA,NA,TRBJ2-2,TRBV6-5,TGTGCCAGCTGGGATAGGGGGTCGAACACCGGGGAGCTGTTTTTT,CASWDRGSNTGELFF
NA,NA,TRBJ2-5,TRBV5-6,TGTGCCAGCAGCTCAACGGGGGGCGATCAAGAGACCCAGTACTTC,CASSSTGGDQETQYF
once,NA,TRBJ1-1,TRBV20-1,TGCAATGCTAGAGAGGGATACACTGAAGCTTTCTTT,CNAREGYTEAFF
many,NA,TRBJ2-3,TRBV29-1,TGCAGCGTTCCGGACAAGGGGAATACGCAGTATTTT,CSVPDKGNTQYF
NA,TRBD1,TRBJ2-7,TRBV20-1,TGCAGTGCTCGGACAGGGTTTTCCTACGAGCAGTACTTC,CSARTGFSYEQYF
NA,NA,TRBJ2-7,TRBV28,TGTGCCAGCAGTCCCCCCCTAGACGAGCAGTACTTC,CASSPPLDEQYF
NA,NA,TRBJ2-3,TRBV5-5,TGTGCCAGCAGCTTGGGGGGCTGGCGGGCGGTGGTGAGCACAGATACGCAGTATTTT,CASSLGGWRAVVSTDTQYF
few,TRBD2,TRBJ2-1,TRBV7-2,TGTGCCAGCAGCTTCCTAAGCGGGGGGCCGAGGGATGAGCAGTTCTTC,CASSFLSGGPRDEQFF
NA,NA,TRBJ2-7,TRBV7-9,TGTGCCGGCAGCGTATCCTACGAGCAGTACTTC,CAGSVSYEQYF
NA,NA,TRBJ1-1,TRBV2,TGTGCCAGCAGTGAAACTAGGGACACTGAAGCTTTCTTT,CASSETRDTEAFF
NA,TRBD2,TRBJ2-3,TRBV28,TGTGCCACCTTTAGCGGGGGGGAGACAGATACGCAGTATTTT,CATFSGGETDTQYF
NA,NA,TRBJ1-5,TRBV6-6,TGTGCCAGCAGTTACGCTGTGGGAAATCAGCCCCAGCATTTT,CASSYAVGNQPQHF
few,NA,TRBJ1-2,TRBV28,TGTGCCAGCAGTTCCGGGCAGATCCGGTATGGCTACACCTTC,CASSSGQIRYGYTF
few,NA,TRBJ1-5,TRBV7-6,TGTGCCAGCAGCTTAAATGGGATGGTCAATCAGCCCCAGCATTTT,CASSLNGMVNQPQHF
NA,TRBD1,TRBJ1-5,TRBV9,TGTGCCAGCAGCATGGGACAGGGTGGGCAGCCCCAGCATTTT,CASSMGQGGQPQHF
NA,NA,TRBJ2-1,TRBV4-3,TGCGCCAGCAGACATGCAAAGGGGGGGAATGAGCAGTTCTTC,CASRHAKGGNEQFF
NA,NA,TRBJ2-2,TRBV27,TGTGCCAGCATGGACAGCAACACCGGGGAGCTGTTTTTT,CASMDSNTGELFF
NA,NA,TRBJ1-2,TRBV4-1,TGCGCCAGCAGCCATGTCCAGGGCTCTGGCTACACCTTC,CASSHVQGSGYTF
NA,NA,TRBJ2-3,TRBV27,TGTGCCAGCAGACCTTCGAGACTAGTCACAGATACGCAGTATTTT,CASRPSRLVTDTQYF
few,NA,TRBJ1-1,TRBV7-9,TGTGCCAGCAGCCGACTGACTGCTGGGGCTTTCTTT,CASSRLTAGAFF
few,TRBD2,TRBJ2-3,TRBV14,TGTGCCAGCAGCCAACTGACTAGCCCCACAGATACGCAGTATTTT,CASSQLTSPTDTQYF
NA,TRBD1,TRBJ1-1,TRBV27,TGTGCCAGCAGCATTGACAGGGGGCGAACTGAAGCTTTCTTT,CASSIDRGRTEAFF
NA,TRBD1,TRBJ2-7,TRBV20-1,TGCAGTGCCTTGCCTCCGACAGGGAACTACGAGCAGTACTTC,CSALPPTGNYEQYF
NA,TRBD2,TRBJ2-1,TRBV24-1,TGTGCCACCAGTGACCGGACTAGCGGGAGCGTCTGGGAGCAGTTCTTC,CATSDRTSGSVWEQFF
NA,TRBD1,TRBJ1-6,TRBV5-1,TGCGCCAGCAGCGACGGAAGACAGGGTCGGCGTCGTAATTCACCCCTCCACTTT,CASSDGRQGRRRNSPLHF
NA,TRBD2,TRBJ2-3,TRBV5-1,TGCGCCAGCAGGGAAACACTAGCGGGGGGCGTGGATACGCAGTATTTT,CASRETLAGGVDTQYF
few,NA,TRBJ1-4,TRBV7-2,TGTGCCAGCAGCTTGATGAGGGGTCTTGGAGAAAAACTGTTTTTT,CASSLMRGLGEKLFF
NA,TRBD1,TRBJ2-2,TRBV10-3,TGTGCCATCAAGCCGGGACAGACTTACACCGGGGAGCTGTTTTTT,CAIKPGQTYTGELFF
few,TRBD2,TRBJ2-5,TRBV27,TGTGCCAGCAGGCCTAGCGGGAGCCAAGAGACCCAGTACTTC,CASRPSGSQETQYF
few,TRBD1,TRBJ2-7,TRBV3-1,TGTGCCAGCAGCCATCGACCGGGACAGGTAACGGACGAGCAGTACTTC,CASSHRPGQVTDEQYF
NA,NA,TRBJ2-1,TRBV20-1,TGCAGTGCCCGGGGGGACACGTCCTACAATGAGCAGTTCTTC,CSARGDTSYNEQFF
few,TRBD2,TRBJ2-3,TRBV4-2,TGTGCCAGCAGCCGGGACTATCTTAGCACAGATACGCAGTATTTT,CASSRDYLSTDTQYF
NA,TRBD1,TRBJ2-2,TRBV30,TGTGCCTGGAGTGGACAGGGAAGAACCGGGGAGCTGTTTTTT,CAWSGQGRTGELFF